Shown below are 5 T cell receptor beta chains from a single sample sequenced in a study of T cell repertoires in cytomegalovirus infection. Each CDR3 protein is one row after TCRdb ran MiXCR on the reads. Here the sample spans about 55,000 distinct CDR3 sequences, over 15% being singletons. These receptors' antigens are unknown. The sequencing here drew on CD8+ T cells from cultured PBMCs, taken from culture after CMV antigen stimulation. The source of these receptors is a human donor in good health (CMV status not recorded). Some clones in this sample may be carry-over from other donors' samples.

This clonotype was seen a few times. The chain employs TRBV28 and TRBJ1-2; 8 bases fit TRBD1. The CDR3 sequence is 15 residues long. The germline gives CDR1 MDHEN, CDR2 SYDVKM. Trimming at V came to 6 bases and at J to 4 bases, leaving 10 bases not matched to a gene. This CDR3 reads CASRTRDRSSYGYTF. In DNA, the CDR3 is TGTGCCAGCAGGACCCGGGACAGGAGCTCCTATGGCTACACCTTC.

There are many counts of this clonotype. The rearrangement uses TRBV9 and TRBJ1-1; D not certain. With 0 bases removed from V and 4 bases from J, the gap between germline ends came to 4 bases. This CDR3 has 12 residues. The V gene's germline CDR1 is SGDLS and CDR2 YYNGEE. CDR3 residues: CASSVGGTEAFF. The CDR3 nucleotides read TGTGCCAGCAGCGTAGGGGGCACTGAAGCTTTCTTT.

The rearrangement links TRBV20-1 to TRBJ1-5, with a tentative D call TRBD1 (6 bases). CDR1 and CDR2 (germline): DFQATT, SNEGSKA (reference sequence). V lost 4 bases, J lost 0 bases, and 7 bases lay in between. CDR3 size: 13 residues. The CDR3 here is CSATGDSNQPQHF. Here the CDR3 DNA reads TGCAGTGCTACAGGGGATAGCAATCAGCCCCAGCATTTT.

This clonotype has a handful of counts. The rearrangement uses TRBV7-9 and TRBJ1-1, with D unclear. The V and J ends lost 1 base and 1 base respectively, with 10 bases between them. This CDR3 region has 15 residues. Looked up from germline, CDR1 is SEHNR and CDR2 is FQNEAQ (reference sequence). In DNA, the CDR3 is TGTGCCAGCAGCTTAGGTCGGGGTCGGAACACTGAAGCTTTCTTT. It codes for CASSLGRGRNTEAFF.

This clonotype was counted only a few times. V is TRBV7-2 and J is TRBJ1-2, with TRBD1 matching 8 bases. V lost 1 base to trimming and J lost 4 bases; unmatched junction nucleotides: 11. The CDR3 runs 17 residues. CDR1 and CDR2 from the germline V gene are SGHTA and FQGNSA. CDR3 sequence (DNA): TGTGCCAGCAGCTTAGGCGCAGGGGGCGCTTTTCTCTATGGCTACACCTTC. Protein sequence: CASSLGAGGAFLYGYTF.